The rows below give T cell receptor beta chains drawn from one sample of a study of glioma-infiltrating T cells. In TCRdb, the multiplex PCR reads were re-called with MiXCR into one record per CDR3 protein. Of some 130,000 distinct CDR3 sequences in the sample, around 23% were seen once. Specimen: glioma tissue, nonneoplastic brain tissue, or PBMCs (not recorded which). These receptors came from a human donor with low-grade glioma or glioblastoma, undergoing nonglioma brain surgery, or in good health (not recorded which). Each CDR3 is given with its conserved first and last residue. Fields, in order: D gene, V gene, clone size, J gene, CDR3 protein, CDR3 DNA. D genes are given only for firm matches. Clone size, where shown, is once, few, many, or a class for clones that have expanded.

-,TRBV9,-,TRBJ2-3,CASSAGDLRGTDTQYF,TGTGCCAGCAGCGCCGGGGACCTCCGAGGGACAGATACGCAGTATTTT
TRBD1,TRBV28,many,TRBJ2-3,CASTTGTGRLSDTQYF,TGTGCCAGCACCACAGGGACAGGACGGTTATCAGATACGCAGTATTTT
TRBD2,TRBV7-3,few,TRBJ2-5,CASSLGAGTSSETQYF,TGTGCCAGCAGCTTAGGGGCGGGGACTAGCTCGGAGACCCAGTACTTC
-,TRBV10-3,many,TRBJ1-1,CAISDRGTEAFF,TGTGCCATCAGTGACAGGGGCACTGAAGCTTTCTTT
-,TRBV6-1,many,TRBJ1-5,CASSEAGRHNQPQHF,TGTGCCAGCAGTGAAGCGGGCAGGCATAATCAGCCCCAGCATTTT
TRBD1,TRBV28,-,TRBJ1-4,CASSSRTGANEKLFF,TGTGCCAGCAGTTCCCGGACAGGGGCTAATGAAAAACTGTTTTTT
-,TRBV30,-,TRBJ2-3,CAWKKPDGEDTQYF,TGTGCCTGGAAGAAACCGGACGGCGAAGATACGCAGTATTTT
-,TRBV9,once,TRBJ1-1,CASSVGPGMNTEAFF,TGTGCCAGCAGCGTAGGGCCAGGGATGAACACTGAAGCTTTCTTT
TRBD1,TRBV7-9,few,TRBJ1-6,CASSLTTGASPLHF,TGTGCCAGCAGCCTAACGACAGGGGCTTCACCCCTCCACTTT
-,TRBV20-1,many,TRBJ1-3,CSVSQGSGNTIYF,TGCAGTGTGTCGCAGGGCTCTGGAAACACCATATATTTT
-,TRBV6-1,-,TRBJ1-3,CASRSSAARSGNTIYF,TGTGCCAGCAGGTCATCTGCTGCCCGCTCTGGAAACACCATATATTTT
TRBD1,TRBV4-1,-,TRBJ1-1,CASSLTRDRGRLGEAFF,TGCGCCAGCAGCTTGACCCGGGACAGGGGGCGCTTGGGTGAAGCTTTCTTT
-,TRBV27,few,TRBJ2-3,CASSRPGESFWYTQYF,TGTGCCAGCAGTCGCCCGGGGGAATCTTTTTGGTATACGCAGTATTTT
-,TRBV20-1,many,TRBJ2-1,CSGGSPNEQFF,TGCAGTGGGGGGTCCCCGAATGAGCAGTTCTTC
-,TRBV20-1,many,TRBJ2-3,CSAGGGQGADTQYF,TGCAGTGCTGGGGGTGGGCAGGGAGCAGATACGCAGTATTTT
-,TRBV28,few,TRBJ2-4,CASSFEGGGKNIQYF,TGTGCCAGCAGTTTCGAGGGAGGGGGCAAAAACATTCAGTACTTC
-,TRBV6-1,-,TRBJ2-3,CASSRPHGLVGTDTQYF,TGTGCCAGCAGCCGCCCCCATGGGCTAGTGGGCACAGATACGCAGTATTTT
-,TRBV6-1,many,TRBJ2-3,CASSRDSTDTQYF,TGTGCCAGCAGCCGGGACAGCACAGATACGCAGTATTTT
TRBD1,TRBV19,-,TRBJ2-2,CASSTFGQGAGELFF,TGTGCCAGTAGTACTTTCGGACAGGGTGCCGGGGAGCTGTTTTTT
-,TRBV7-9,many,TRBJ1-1,CASRRQMNTEAFF,TGTGCCAGCAGACGACAAATGAACACTGAAGCTTTCTTT
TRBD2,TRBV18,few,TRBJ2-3,CASSPGLNTDTQYF,TGTGCCAGCTCACCGGGACTAAACACAGATACGCAGTATTTT
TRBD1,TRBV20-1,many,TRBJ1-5,CSAGTGNQPQHF,TGCAGTGCCGGGACAGGCAATCAGCCCCAGCATTTT
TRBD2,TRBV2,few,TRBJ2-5,CASRTSGGGETQYF,TGTGCCAGCAGGACTAGCGGGGGAGGTGAGACCCAGTACTTC
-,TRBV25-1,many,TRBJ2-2,CASSGGIGELFF,TGTGCCAGCAGTGGAGGGATCGGGGAGCTGTTTTTT
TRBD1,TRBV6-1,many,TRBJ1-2,CASSTLGQGYGYTF,TGTGCCAGCAGTACCTTGGGACAGGGCTATGGCTACACCTTC